The next 3 T cell receptor beta chains were all read from a single sample in a study of vaccination and CD4 T cells after COVID-19. The Oncomine TCR Beta short-read assay was applied to DNA of cultured CD4+ T cells. In TCRdb, the PCR reads were re-called with MiXCR into one record per CDR3 protein. The sample has around 20,000 distinct CDR3 sequences, under 60% seen once. Stated treatment: approximately 9-day PBMC culture with coronavirus spike peptide pools or control peptides (ViraFEST assay). For these receptors, no antigen is known. Sequences were derived from CD4+ T cells from blood, cultured in vitro, sampled after SARS-CoV-2 vaccination. Receptors originate from a human donor who had recovered from COVID-19.

The J gene is TRBJ2-1, the V gene TRBV20-1, with 16 bases lining up with TRBD2. The junction had 15 bases not matched to a gene; V was cut back by 5 bases and J by 8 bases. The CDR3 sequence is 18 residues long. Germline V lookup: CDR1 DFQATT, CDR2 SNEGSKA (reference sequence). CDR3 DNA: TGCAGTGCTGAACCGGGACTAGCGGGGGGGCTTGATAACCATGAGCAGTTCTTC. Protein product: CSAEPGLAGGLDNHEQFF.

The chain combines TRBV7-8 with TRBJ1-2, with D unresolved. V dropped 2 bases and J dropped 8 bases, with 9 bases sitting between them. Germline V gene lookup returns CDR1 SGHVS and CDR2 FQNEAQ. CDR3 length equals 12 residues. The CDR3 bases are TGTGCCAGCAGCTTAAACCACGGCGGCTACACCTTC. Its protein product is CASSLNHGGYTF.

The J gene is TRBJ2-3, the V gene TRBV7-3; maybe TRBD2 (6 bases). CDR1 and CDR2 from the germline V gene are SGHTA and FQGTGA. V was trimmed by 5 bases and J by 2 bases, leaving 17 bases between them. The CDR3 totals 16 residues. This chain's CDR3 is CASSHTGTANTDTQYF. The CDR3 nucleotides read TGTGCCAGCAGCCATACCGGGACTGCGAACACAGATACGCAGTATTTT.